The rows below give T cell receptor beta chains drawn from one sample of a study of response to subunit inactivated influenza vaccine. TCRdb independently ran MiXCR on the RT-PCR reads; one entry per CDR3 protein. The profile covers over 750,000 distinct CDR3 sequences, with 21% appearing a single time and roughly 10% taken by the ten largest. The source material was PBMCs from blood, sampled about 5 days after vaccination. These receptors were collected from a middle-aged man who received an inactivated influenza vaccine. The CDR3 runs from the conserved cysteine through the conserved F or W. The D gene is left open where the match is weak. Some rows have no size entry. The others give once, few or many, or a class for an expanded clone.

clone size	D gene	J gene	V gene	CDR3 protein	CDR3 DNA
.	TRBD1	TRBJ1-2	TRBV4-3	CASSQDRLQGGYTF	TGCGCCAGCAGCCAAGACCGTTTACAGGGGGGCTACACCTTC
few	TRBD2	TRBJ2-1	TRBV9	CASSVATSSGNEQFF	TGTGCCAGCAGCGTAGCTACTTCTAGCGGAAATGAGCAGTTCTTC
many	.	TRBJ1-5	TRBV5-6	CASSLAQDQPQHF	TGTGCCAGCAGCTTGGCCCAGGATCAGCCCCAGCATTTT
.	TRBD1	TRBJ2-7	TRBV5-6	CASSLGTGQVIYEQYF	TGTGCCAGCAGCTTGGGAACGGGACAGGTGATCTACGAGCAGTACTTC
few	.	TRBJ2-5	TRBV18	CASSPYGGVSQETQYF	TGTGCCAGCTCACCATATGGCGGGGTGTCCCAAGAGACCCAGTACTTC
once	.	TRBJ2-1	TRBV12-3/TRBV12-4	CASSPTGSNEQFF	TGTGCCAGCAGTCCAACAGGGTCGAATGAGCAGTTCTTC
few	.	TRBJ2-5	TRBV7-2	CASSSRGHQETQYF	TGTGCCAGCAGCTCCCGTGGACACCAAGAGACCCAGTACTTC
few	TRBD1	TRBJ1-1	TRBV9	CASSAGQGAFEAFF	TGTGCCAGCAGCGCCGGACAGGGGGCGTTTGAAGCTTTCTTT
few	TRBD2	TRBJ2-3	TRBV11-2	CASSRPGTSGGPTDTQYF	TGTGCCAGCAGCCGCCCCGGGACTAGCGGGGGGCCTACAGATACGCAGTATTTT
few	.	TRBJ1-2	TRBV20-1	CSAGGLPNYGYTF	TGCAGTGCCGGGGGCCTCCCTAACTATGGCTACACCTTC
few	TRBD2	TRBJ2-7	TRBV20-1	CSARASSGRAGEQYF	TGCAGTGCTAGAGCCTCAAGCGGGAGGGCCGGCGAGCAGTACTTC
many	.	TRBJ2-4	TRBV7-2	CASSLSTGTDIQYF	TGTGCCAGCAGCTTATCTACAGGGACGGACATTCAGTACTTC
few	.	TRBJ2-1	TRBV10-3	CAISLRGNEQFF	TGTGCCATCAGCCTCAGGGGAAATGAGCAGTTCTTC
.	TRBD2	TRBJ2-3	TRBV27	CASSFIGRGPSTDTQYF	TGTGCCAGCAGTTTTATCGGGAGGGGCCCTAGCACAGATACGCAGTATTTT
.	.	TRBJ1-2	TRBV15	CATSRDLTGYGYTF	TGTGCCACCAGCAGAGACCTCACAGGGTATGGCTACACCTTC
many	TRBD2	TRBJ2-7	TRBV5-1	CASSPLAGGREQYF	TGCGCCAGCAGCCCTCTAGCGGGGGGGCGCGAGCAGTACTTC
.	.	TRBJ2-7	TRBV20-1	CSAGGDITAYEQYF	TGCAGTGCTGGGGGAGACATTACAGCGTACGAGCAGTACTTC
.	.	TRBJ2-7	TRBV4-1	CASSQVSSSAYEQYF	TGCGCCAGCAGCCAAGTCTCTAGCTCAGCCTACGAGCAGTACTTC
.	TRBD1	TRBJ2-1	TRBV20-1	CSETRGNEQFF	TGCAGTGAAACCAGGGGGAATGAGCAGTTCTTC
few	.	TRBJ2-2	TRBV20-1	CSAKGMGQGNTGELFF	TGCAGTGCTAAGGGGATGGGGCAGGGGAACACCGGGGAGCTGTTTTTT
few	.	TRBJ2-3	TRBV6-5	CASSYRNTDTQYF	TGTGCCAGCAGTTACAGGAACACAGATACGCAGTATTTT
many	.	TRBJ2-1	TRBV9	CASSVDVGSNNEQFF	TGTGCCAGCAGCGTAGATGTGGGGAGTAACAATGAACAGTTCTTC
few	.	TRBJ2-5	TRBV7-2	CASSLAGQTQYF	TGTGCCAGCAGCTTAGCGGGGCAGACCCAGTACTTC
few	TRBD1	TRBJ1-1	TRBV29-1	CSAGQGVGEMAFF	TGCAGCGCCGGACAGGGTGTCGGCGAGATGGCTTTCTTT
.	TRBD1	TRBJ1-3	TRBV12-3/TRBV12-4	CASSKGQGVTGNTIYF	TGTGCCAGCAGCAAAGGACAGGGGGTCACCGGAAACACCATATATTTT
.	.	TRBJ1-1	TRBV4-3	CASSQNSRGPAFF	TGCGCCAGCAGCCAAAATTCCAGGGGACCAGCTTTCTTT
.	.	TRBJ2-1	TRBV7-3	CASSSPGRGNEQFF	TGTGCCAGCAGCTCCCCCGGGAGAGGGAATGAGCAGTTCTTC
few	TRBD2	TRBJ2-1	TRBV2	CASRLADRRDEQFF	TGTGCCAGCAGACTAGCGGATCGGCGCGATGAGCAGTTCTTC
.	TRBD2	TRBJ2-3	TRBV4-3	CASSQDLLAGAGADTQYF	TGCGCCAGCAGCCAAGATCTACTAGCGGGAGCGGGGGCAGATACGCAGTATTTT
few	.	TRBJ1-5	TRBV10-3	CAISDRGDQPQHF	TGTGCCATCAGTGATCGGGGGGATCAGCCCCAGCATTTT
.	TRBD2	TRBJ2-1	TRBV11-2	CASSKLTPSLAGLPRYNEQFF	TGTGCCAGCAGCAAATTAACCCCCAGTTTAGCGGGATTACCCCGCTACAATGAGCAGTTCTTC
few	.	TRBJ2-1	TRBV7-2	CASSSSWSYNEQFF	TGTGCCAGCAGCTCCTCTTGGTCCTACAATGAGCAGTTCTTC
.	.	TRBJ2-7	TRBV20-1	CSARDGRNYEQYF	TGCAGTGCTAGAGACGGACGGAACTACGAGCAGTACTTC
many	TRBD2	TRBJ2-3	TRBV12-3/TRBV12-4	CASSGIGGGADTQYF	TGTGCCAGCAGCGGGATCGGGGGGGGCGCAGATACGCAGTATTTT
few	TRBD1	TRBJ1-2	TRBV15	CATSRGDRGYGYTF	TGTGCCACCAGCAGGGGGGACAGGGGTTATGGCTACACCTTC
few	.	TRBJ2-1	TRBV6-2/TRBV6-3	CASSSFDEQFF	TGTGCCAGCAGTTCGTTCGATGAGCAGTTCTTC
.	.	TRBJ2-1	TRBV4-1	CASSQEELAANEQFF	TGCGCCAGCAGCCAAGAAGAGCTAGCAGCGAATGAGCAGTTCTTC
few	TRBD1	TRBJ1-6	TRBV7-9	CASSGGKTGINSPLHF	TGTGCCAGCAGCGGGGGGAAGACAGGGATTAATTCACCCCTCCACTTT
few	.	TRBJ2-5	TRBV3-1	CASSQGEDQGTQYF	TGTGCCAGCAGCCAAGGCGAGGACCAAGGGACCCAGTACTTC
.	TRBD1	TRBJ1-2	TRBV12-3/TRBV12-4	CASRGQGAHGYTF	TGTGCCAGCAGGGGACAGGGGGCACATGGCTACACCTTC
.	.	TRBJ2-1	TRBV2	CASSEHLGEQFF	TGTGCCAGCAGTGAACACCTGGGCGAGCAGTTCTTC
.	TRBD2	TRBJ2-7	TRBV9	CASSVAIAGVEQYF	TGTGCCAGCAGCGTAGCGATAGCGGGAGTCGAGCAGTACTTC
few	TRBD2	TRBJ2-2	TRBV24-1	CATSDSGPSGSRGELFF	TGTGCCACCAGTGACTCCGGCCCTAGCGGGAGCCGTGGGGAGCTGTTTTTT
.	.	TRBJ2-3	TRBV20-1	CSANDPGGWVGTDTQYF	TGCAGTGCTAACGACCCGGGCGGATGGGTGGGTACAGATACGCAGTATTTT
few	TRBD2	TRBJ2-1	TRBV20-1	CSARDSLAGSSYNEQFF	TGCAGTGCTAGAGATAGCCTAGCGGGGAGCTCCTACAATGAGCAGTTCTTC